This TCR beta chain was sequenced during a study of regulatory T cells in long-lasting Graves disease. Study-wide context: It was over 5 years of antithyroid drugs, with positive TSH receptor antibodies, that meant persistent Graves' disease.

Arm-PCR of CDR3 regions and iRepertoire HTBI primers were used to build TCR beta libraries. TCRdb called the multiplex PCR reads again in MiXCR, with one record for every CDR3 protein. The repertoire holds fewer than 550,000 distinct CDR3 sequences, with around a fifth as singletons. Whole-study findings and limits: Possibly, accuracy suffered from the small sample size. New patients shared fewer public clonotypes (approximately 1,000) than persistent patients did (around 2,900). The study found TRBV28, TRBJ1-2 and TRBJ2-5 favored in persistent disease.

Regarding time point: persistent/refractory GD, antithyroid drugs over 5 years with positive TRAb. Researchers made the TCR library from RNA that was extracted from PBMCs. The CDR3 totals 14 residues. The V and J ends lost 6 bases and 3 bases respectively, with 14 bases between them. Germline values: CDR1 MDHEN, CDR2 SYDVKM. A remark on this clonotype: Its target is unknown.

The chain has TRBV28 and TRBJ1-2; D ambiguous. This TCR derives from a female donor with Graves disease. The sample consisted of peripheral blood mononuclear cells (PBMCs), taken when the disease was refractory, from a patient treated with antithyroid drugs. CDR3: CASSTYDRDYGYTF. CDR3 nucleotides: TGTGCCAGCAGCACCTACGACCGAGACTATGGCTACACCTTC.